This T cell receptor beta chain was documented in a study of PD-1 blockade in classical Hodgkin lymphoma. Using immunoSEQ multiplex PCR, the repertoire was profiled, and TCRdb retains in-frame clones only, with some absent. The sample lists under 80,000 clones, nearly 90% occurring once. Time point denoted: cycle 4 day 1 (C4D1), after more than five weeks of nivolumab. Relapse after autologous stem cell transplantation occurred in every patient, and brentuximab vedotin exposure varied. This CDR3 has 14 residues. The trim removed 0 bases at V and 7 bases at J, leaving 3 bases unmatched. CDR1 is MGHRA, CDR2 YSYEKL, per germline.

The source of this sequence is a human donor with classical Hodgkin lymphoma. Sequencing used peripheral blood mononuclear cells (PBMCs), obtained before the fourth cycle of nivolumab. The J gene is TRBJ1-2, the V gene TRBV4-1, with 9 bases aligning to TRBD1. The CDR3 spells CASSQEGQGIGYTF. The CDR3 bases are TGCGCCAGCAGCCAAGAGGGACAGGGCATTGGCTACACCTTC.